This TCR beta chain was sequenced for a study of CD8 T cells in Susac syndrome. The RNA, about 0.45 to 1 ug, was put through reverse transcription using random hexamers. The TCR beta CDR3 was amplified by immunoSEQ multiplex PCR across 54 Vbeta, 13 Jbeta. TCRdb re-called the immunoSEQ multiplex PCR reads through MiXCR, storing one row per CDR3 protein. Among 15,000 to 20,000 distinct CDR3 sequences listed, roughly 95% were seen once. The CD8+ and CD4+ T cells were negatively isolated, with the TEMRA cells enriched by FACS. Germline V gene lookup returns CDR1 SGHRS and CDR2 YFSETQ. CDR3 length: 13 amino acids. With 7 bases removed from V and 4 bases from J, the gap between germline ends came to 13 bases.

This chain uses TRBV5-1 with TRBJ2-3, with a tentative D call TRBD1 (6 bases). Sequenced: CD8+ T cells from PBMCs. This sequence originates from a human donor in good health. The CDR3 spells CASFTGSADTQYF. The CDR3 DNA reads TGCGCCAGCTTTACAGGGAGCGCAGATACGCAGTATTTT.